Following are 14 T cell receptor beta chains from one sample sequenced in a study of T cell responses to AZD1222 COVID-19 vaccine. Here immunoSEQ multiplex PCR was the method, and the copy in TCRdb shows in-frame clones only, minus some. The sample lists more than 100,000 clones; about 90% were seen once. This specimen was peripheral blood, taken on day 0 of AZD1222 vaccination. All receptors come from an adult in good health.

The chain combines TRBV5-1 with TRBJ1-3; TRBD1 matches at 7 bases. Germline loops: CDR1 SGHRS, CDR2 YFSETQ. The CDR3 is 15 amino acids. V lost 1 base, J lost 3 bases, and 4 bases stayed unmatched. The CDR3 spells CASSLTGEGGNTIYF. CDR3 DNA sequence: TGCGCCAGCAGCTTGACAGGGGAAGGTGGAAACACCATATATTTT.

This clone has just a few counts. V is TRBV6-2 or TRBV6-3 and J is TRBJ1-1, with D perhaps matching TRBD1 (5 bases). The CDR3 sequence is 14 residues long. Looked up from germline, CDR1 is MNHEY and CDR2 is SVGEGT. V gave up 6 bases and J gave up 1 base, with 12 bases separating them. The CDR3 DNA reads TGTGCCAGCAGCTTTAGGGGAGCGAACACTGAAGCTTTCTTT. As protein: CASSFRGANTEAFF.

The chain employs TRBV6-4 and TRBJ1-2; D remains unclear. The CDR3 runs 15 residues. Trimming stripped 0 bases from V and 8 bases from J, with 16 bases between. CDR1 and CDR2 (germline): MRHNA, SNTAGT. This chain's CDR3 is CASSDSPSGEDGYTF. The CDR3, as DNA: TGTGCCAGCAGTGACTCCCCTAGTGGTGAGGACGGCTACACCTTC.

V gene TRBV5-1 combines with J gene TRBJ2-3; 8 bases map to TRBD2. V was pared by 5 bases and J by 8 bases, with 13 bases of the junction left unmatched. This CDR3 is built from 15 residues. Per the germline V gene, CDR1 is SGHRS and CDR2 is YFSETQ. The CDR3 DNA reads TGCGCCAGCAGTCCGACTAGCCCCAGCGGGGGTACGCAGTATTTT. As protein: CASSPTSPSGGTQYF.

The CDR3 here is CASSLRPVADHNEQFF. CDR3 nucleotide sequence: TGTGCCAGCAGCTTACGCCCGGTAGCGGACCACAATGAGCAGTTCTTC. The V and J genes are TRBV7-3 and TRBJ2-1; D may be TRBD2 (6 bases). V was pared by 2 bases and J by 5 bases, with 16 bases between. Germline assignment: CDR1 SGHTA and CDR2 FQGTGA. CDR3 size: 16 residues.

This clone has just a few counts. The chain has TRBV3-1 (or the pseudogene TRBV3-2) and TRBJ2-5; TRBD2 matches 8 bases. The J segment lost 3 bases and the V segment lost 3 bases, leaving 15 bases of the junction unmatched. The CDR3 length is 18 residues. Looked up from germline, CDR1 is LGHDT and CDR2 is YNNKEL (reference sequence). The CDR3 DNA follows: TGTGCCAGCAGCCACTCCCCCTGCCTACTAGCGGAGAAAGAGACCCAGTACTTC. Translation gives CASSHSPCLLAEKETQYF.

The V and J genes are TRBV5-8 and TRBJ1-4; D perhaps matches TRBD1 (5 bases). CDR1 is SGHTS and CDR2 is YDEGEE in the germline V gene. Deletions cut 0 bases from V and 8 bases from J, with 14 bases between. The CDR3 has 15 residues. CDR3 residues: CASSLGQTIAEKLFF. CDR3 coding DNA: TGTGCCAGCAGCTTGGGACAGACAATTGCGGAAAAACTGTTTTTT.

This chain links TRBV25-1 with TRBJ2-7; 10 positions agree with TRBD1. The CDR3 is 17 residues long. CDR1 and CDR2 (germline): MGHDK, SYGVNS. Losses at the gene ends were 5 bases for V and 6 bases for J; bases not matched to a gene: 16. The CDR3 here is CASSLSLPGQGFSEQYF. Here the CDR3 DNA reads TGTGCCAGCAGTCTGTCCCTCCCGGGACAGGGGTTCTCCGAGCAGTACTTC.

In DNA form, the CDR3 reads TGTGCCAGCAGTCAAGGACAGCCGAACACTGAAGCTTTCTTT. Encoded protein: CASSQGQPNTEAFF. The V call is TRBV2, the J call TRBJ1-1; possibly TRBD1 for D (6 bases). V lost 5 bases to trimming and J lost 1 base, with 11 bases between them. The CDR3 has 14 residues. The germline gives CDR1 SNHLY, CDR2 FYNNEI.

The rearrangement joins TRBV3-1 (or the pseudogene TRBV3-2) to TRBJ1-4; D might be TRBD1 (6 bases). This CDR3 is 15 amino acids long. Germline CDR1 is LGHDT and CDR2 is YNNKEL (reference sequence). The germline V and J ends were trimmed by 1 base and 1 base, with 7 bases remaining between them. The CDR3 protein is CASSQAQGTNEKLFF. The CDR3 nucleotides read TGTGCCAGCAGCCAAGCACAGGGAACTAATGAAAAACTGTTTTTT.

In its sample, this clone was seen once. The chain uses TRBV3-1 (or the pseudogene TRBV3-2) and TRBJ1-2, with TRBD1 identical over 9 bases. The germline CDR1 and CDR2 sequences are LGHDT and YNNKEL (reference sequence). With 4 bases clipped from V and 5 bases from J, the junction kept 5 bases outside the gene matches. This CDR3 has 14 amino acids. The CDR3 reads CASSPQGAGYGYTF. The CDR3 coding sequence is TGTGCCAGCAGCCCACAGGGGGCGGGGTATGGCTACACCTTC.

This chain uses TRBV2 with TRBJ1-6; D ambiguous. Looked up from germline, CDR1 is SNHLY and CDR2 is FYNNEI. The CDR3 length is 11 residues. V was trimmed by 5 bases and J by 7 bases, leaving 3 bases between them. Here the CDR3 reads CASSPNSPLHF. The CDR3 nucleotides are TGTGCCAGCAGTCCCAATTCACCCCTCCACTTT.

The chain combines TRBV28 with TRBJ1-4, with D tentatively TRBD1 (5 bases). The CDR3 runs to 15 residues. Germline-derived CDR1 and CDR2 are MDHEN and SYDVKM. V lost 5 bases, J lost 8 bases, and 18 bases lay in between. CDR3 amino acids: CASSAQGWDGEKLFF. The CDR3, as DNA: TGTGCCAGCAGTGCCCAGGGTTGGGATGGGGAAAAACTGTTTTTT.

This chain links TRBV6-7 with TRBJ2-6; 9 positions match TRBD1. TRBV6-7 is sorted into the ORF group, with uncertain function. This CDR3 is built from 18 residues. Unmatched junction bases numbered 3, after V lost 0 bases and J lost 0 bases. CDR3 sequence (DNA): TGTGCCAGCAGTTACTCACAGGGGGCGGCCTCTGGGGCCAACGTCCTGACTTTC. As protein: CASSYSQGAASGANVLTF.